A single sample gave rise to the 17 T cell receptor beta chains below, sequenced in a study of cytomegalovirus exposure and HLA in healthy donors. PCR primers comprised 60 Vbeta and 13 Jbeta primers. Sequencing was performed with immunoSEQ multiplex PCR; in TCRdb, only in-frame clones are kept and a portion is missing. The sample shows about 150,000 clones, 80% of them seen only once. The sample comprised PBMCs. These receptors were taken from a woman aged 40-49 years in good health and CMV-seropositive.

The chain carries TRBV18 and TRBJ1-5; D uncertain. Germline V lookup: CDR1 KGHSH, CDR2 LQKENI. V shed 3 bases and J shed 6 bases, with 9 bases lying between them. CDR3 length: 13 residues. As DNA, the CDR3 is TGTGCCAGCTCACCGTCGGGGAGTCAGCCCCAGCATTTT. This translates into CASSPSGSQPQHF.

The J gene is TRBJ1-1, the V gene TRBV9; D ambiguous. Germline CDR1 SGDLS, CDR2 YYNGEE. The CDR3 loop spans 13 amino acids. V was shortened by 4 bases and J by 5 bases, with 12 bases between the two germline ends. The CDR3 sequence is CASSTGLVTEAFF. CDR3 nucleotide sequence: TGTGCCAGCAGCACCGGACTTGTAACTGAAGCTTTCTTT. The whole variable domain, remainder taken from reference TRBV9 and TRBJ1-1, is DSGVTQTPKHLITATGQRVTLRCSPRSGDLSVYWYQQSLDQGLQFLIQYYNGEERAKGNILERFSAQQFPDLHSELNLSSLELGDSALYFCASSTGLVTEAFFGQGTRLTVV.

To note about this clone: The same CDR3 arises from other DNA sequences in this sample as well. This sequence joins TRBV19 and TRBJ1-2, with a weak D call TRBD1 (5 bases). V lost 0 bases to trimming and J lost 5 bases, with 7 bases between them. This CDR3 contains 13 residues. CDR1 LNHDA and CDR2 SQIVND come from the germline V gene (reference sequence). CDR3 protein: CASSIDPGYGYTF. CDR3 DNA: TGTGCCAGTAGTATAGACCCAGGGTATGGCTACACCTTC.

This clone was seen more than once but under ten times. The V call is TRBV28, the J call TRBJ1-2, with D unclear. Per germline, CDR1 MDHEN and CDR2 SYDVKM. There are 12 residues in the CDR3. Trimming left V 8 bases short and J 6 bases short, with 13 bases between. CDR3 DNA: TGTGCCAGCGGAATTGACTTCGATGGCTACACCTTC. Translating gives CASGIDFDGYTF.

The chain carries TRBV6-5 and TRBJ2-5, with 15 bases matching TRBD2. Looked up from germline, CDR1 is MNHEY and CDR2 is SVGAGI. This CDR3 spans 16 amino acids. The trim removed 4 bases at V and 4 bases at J, leaving 4 bases unmatched. The CDR3 is CASSSPGLAGGETQYF. Here the CDR3 DNA reads TGTGCCAGCAGTTCACCGGGACTAGCGGGAGGAGAGACCCAGTACTTC.

The CDR3 protein is CASSSVPGQKNEKLFF. In DNA form, the CDR3 reads TGTGCCAGCAGCTCGGTACCGGGACAGAAGAATGAAAAACTGTTTTTT. V is TRBV7-6 and J is TRBJ1-4, with 7 bases lining up with TRBD1. This CDR3 is 16 amino acids long. Germline V CDR1 and CDR2: SGHVS, FNYEAQ. Trimming took 4 bases from V and 5 from J; bases not matched to a gene: 10.

The chain employs TRBV6-6 and TRBJ2-1, with a weak D call TRBD1 (7 bases). Trimming left V 8 bases short and J 2 bases short, with 13 bases between. Germline V gene sequence: CDR1 MNHNY, CDR2 SVGAGI (reference sequence). This CDR3 comprises 14 residues. The CDR3 region has the DNA TGTGCCAGCGGCGGGACAGACACCTACAATGAGCAGTTCTTC. This codes for CASGGTDTYNEQFF.

V and J are TRBV7-9 and TRBJ2-7; D gene unclear. Between the trimmed V and J ends, which lost 1 base and 8 bases, there was a span of 9 bases. There are 12 residues in the CDR3. The germline CDR1 and CDR2 sequences are SEHNR and FQNEAQ (reference sequence). Written as DNA, the CDR3 is TGTGCCAGCAGCTTAGACACAACAAAGCAGTACTTC. Amino acid sequence: CASSLDTTKQYF.

This clone has a handful of counts. This chain links TRBV2 with TRBJ1-4, with D perhaps matching TRBD1 (5 bases). This CDR3 is 14 amino acids long. V gave up 3 bases and J gave up 2 bases, with 7 bases separating them. In germline, CDR1 is SNHLY, CDR2 FYNNEI. CDR3: CASSEGQTNEKLFF. DNA for the CDR3: TGTGCCAGCAGTGAGGGGCAGACTAATGAAAAACTGTTTTTT. Complete variable domain (other parts from reference TRBV2 and TRBJ1-4): EPEVTQTPSHQVTQMGQEVILRCVPISNHLYFYWYRQILGQKVEFLVSFYNNEISEKSEIFDDQFSVERPDGSNFTLKIRSTKLEDSAMYFCASSEGQTNEKLFFGSGTQLSVL.

The chain is built from TRBV7-2 and TRBJ2-2; D possibly corresponds to TRBD1 (7 bases). This CDR3 spans 15 amino acids. Germline values: CDR1 SGHTA, CDR2 FQGNSA. Trimming took off 5 bases at V and 6 bases at J, with 16 bases between the two ends. CDR3 sequence: CASSPWTGGSGELFF. CDR3 bases: TGTGCCAGCAGCCCCTGGACAGGAGGGTCCGGGGAGCTGTTTTTT.

This clone was picked up a small number of times. The rearrangement joins TRBV7-8 to TRBJ1-4, with D hard to call. The V gene's germline CDR1 is SGHVS and CDR2 FQNEAQ. The CDR3 spans 11 residues. Trimming left V 5 bases short and J 12 bases short, with 10 bases between. CDR3 region: CASSERLQLFF. In nucleotides, the CDR3 is TGTGCCAGCAGCGAGAGGTTACAACTGTTTTTT.

The chain couples TRBV19 to TRBJ2-5; 8 nucleotides agree with TRBD2. The V gene's germline CDR1 is LNHDA and CDR2 SQIVND (reference sequence). The CDR3 runs 20 residues. The V and J ends lost 1 base and 1 base, in that order; junction bases with no gene match: 17. In DNA form, the CDR3 reads TGTGCCAGTAGTATAGCTCTGAGAGGGATGGGCGGGAGGACCCAAGAGACCCAGTACTTC. As protein: CASSIALRGMGGRTQETQYF.

The chain recombines TRBV4-1 with TRBJ2-5, with D possibly being TRBD1 (6 bases). Germline loops: CDR1 MGHRA, CDR2 YSYEKL. The V end lost 4 bases, the J end lost 2 bases, and 11 bases lay between the germline ends. This CDR3 is built from 14 residues. The CDR3 DNA follows: TGCGCCAGCAGCCTTTCGGACAGACAAGAGACCCAGTACTTC. Amino acids: CASSLSDRQETQYF.

The chain joins TRBV18 to TRBJ2-7; D not certain. The V gene's germline CDR1 is KGHSH and CDR2 LQKENI. The CDR3 has 16 amino acids. V was clipped by 1 base and J by 2 bases, with 15 bases between them. In DNA form, the CDR3 reads TGTGCCAGCTCACCACTGTCTGGGCCCTTTACCTACGAGCAGTACTTC. As protein: CASSPLSGPFTYEQYF.

V usage is TRBV5-4 and J usage is TRBJ1-2; D unresolved. This CDR3 comprises 14 residues. The V gene's germline CDR1 is SGHNT and CDR2 YYREEE (reference sequence). V was cut by 0 bases and J by 4 bases, with 10 bases left in between. This CDR3 reads CASSLATTSYGYTF. The CDR3 coding sequence is TGTGCCAGCAGCTTGGCCACAACCTCCTATGGCTACACCTTC.

This chain links TRBV10-3 with TRBJ2-7, with a tentative D call TRBD2 (6 bases). Per germline, CDR1 ENHRY and CDR2 SYGVKD. V lost 10 bases and J lost 3, with 22 bases in between. This CDR3 spans 15 amino acids. CDR3 nucleotides: TGTGCCACCACGGAGGGCCCTTCAGCTATCTACGAGCAGTACTTC. It yields the protein CATTEGPSAIYEQYF.

This clone showed up just once. The rearrangement links TRBV7-9 to TRBJ2-7; D call uncertain. The CDR3 runs 14 residues. V was clipped by 1 base and J by 6 bases, with 13 bases between them. Germline loops: CDR1 SEHNR, CDR2 FQNEAQ (reference sequence). Written as DNA, the CDR3 is TGTGCCAGCAGCTTAGTGGGCGTTGTAACCGAGCAGTACTTC. As protein: CASSLVGVVTEQYF.